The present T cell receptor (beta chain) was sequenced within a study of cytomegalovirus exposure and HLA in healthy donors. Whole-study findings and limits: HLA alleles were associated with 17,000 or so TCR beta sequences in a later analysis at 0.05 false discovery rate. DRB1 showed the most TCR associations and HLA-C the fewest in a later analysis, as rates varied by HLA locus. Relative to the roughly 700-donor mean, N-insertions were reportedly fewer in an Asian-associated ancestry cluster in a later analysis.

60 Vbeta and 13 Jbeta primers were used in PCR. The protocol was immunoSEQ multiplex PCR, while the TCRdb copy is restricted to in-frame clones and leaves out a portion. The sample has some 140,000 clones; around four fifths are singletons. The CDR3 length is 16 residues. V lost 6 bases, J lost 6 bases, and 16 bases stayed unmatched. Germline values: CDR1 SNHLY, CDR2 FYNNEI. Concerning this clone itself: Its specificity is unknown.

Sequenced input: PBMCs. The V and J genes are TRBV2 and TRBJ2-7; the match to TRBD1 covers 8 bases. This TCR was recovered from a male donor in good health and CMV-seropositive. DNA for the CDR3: TGTGCCAGCAGCGCAAAAGCGGACAGGGAAAGCTCCGAGCAGTACTTC. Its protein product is CASSAKADRESSEQYF.